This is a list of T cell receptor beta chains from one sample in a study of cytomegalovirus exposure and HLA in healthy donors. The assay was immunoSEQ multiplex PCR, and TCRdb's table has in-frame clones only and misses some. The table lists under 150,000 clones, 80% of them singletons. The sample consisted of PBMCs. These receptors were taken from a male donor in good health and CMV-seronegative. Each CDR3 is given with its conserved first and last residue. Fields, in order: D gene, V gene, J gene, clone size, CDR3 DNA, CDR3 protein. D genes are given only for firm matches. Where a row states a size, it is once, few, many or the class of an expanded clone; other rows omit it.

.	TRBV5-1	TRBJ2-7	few	TGCGCCTCTATGGAGCTCCCAACGGGTGACTACGAGCAGTACTTC	CASMELPTGDYEQYF
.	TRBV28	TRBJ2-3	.	TGTGCCCTCTCGGGTACTCCCACAGATACGCAGTATTTT	CALSGTPTDTQYF
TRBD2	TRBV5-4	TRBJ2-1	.	TGTGCCAGCAGCGGCTTAGCGGGGGAGAACTACAATGAGCAGTTCTTC	CASSGLAGENYNEQFF
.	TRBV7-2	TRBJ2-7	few	TGTGCCAGCAGCCCGTACTCTAGCTTCCACGAGCAGTACTTC	CASSPYSSFHEQYF
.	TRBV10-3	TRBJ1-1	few	TGTGCCATCAGTGACCAAAGGGGCCCGGCCTCTGAAGCTTTCTTT	CAISDQRGPASEAFF
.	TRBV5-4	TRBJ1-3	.	TGTGCCAGCAGCTTGTCTATCTCTGGAAACACCATATATTTT	CASSLSISGNTIYF
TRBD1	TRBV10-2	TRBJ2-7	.	TGCGCCAGCAGCCGACAGGGGGCTTCCGAGCAGTACTTC	CASSRQGASEQYF
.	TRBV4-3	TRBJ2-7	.	TGCGCCAGCAGCCAAGACAGAGGGTCCGCCTCCTACGAGCAGTACTTC	CASSQDRGSASYEQYF
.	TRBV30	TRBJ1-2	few	TGTGCCTGGAGTAGGGGGAGCCTAGGGGGCTACACCTTC	CAWSRGSLGGYTF
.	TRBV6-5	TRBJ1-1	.	TGTGCCAGCAGTTACTCATACCAGGGGAACACTGAAGCTTTCTTT	CASSYSYQGNTEAFF
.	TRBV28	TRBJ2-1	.	TGTGCCAGCCTGCTCGGGGGTGGAAGCTACAATGAGCAGTTCTTC	CASLLGGGSYNEQFF
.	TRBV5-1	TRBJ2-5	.	TGCGCCAGCACTATCTCGGACTTGCCAGAGACCCAGTACTTC	CASTISDLPETQYF
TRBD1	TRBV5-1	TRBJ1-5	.	TGCGCCAGCAGCCCGGACGGGACAGGGAATCAGCCCCAGCATTTT	CASSPDGTGNQPQHF
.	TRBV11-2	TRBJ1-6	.	TGTGCCAGCAGCTACTCTATCGATTCACCCCTCCACTTT	CASSYSIDSPLHF
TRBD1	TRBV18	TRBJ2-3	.	TGTGCCAGCTCACCCGTACAGGGGGCGCCTACGCAGTATTTT	CASSPVQGAPTQYF
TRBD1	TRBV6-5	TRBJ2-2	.	TGTGCCAGCAGTTCCCGGGACAGGGTCTACGGGGAGCTGTTTTTT	CASSSRDRVYGELFF
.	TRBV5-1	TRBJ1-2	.	TGCGCCAGCAGAGAAGGAGACTATGGCTACACCTTC	CASREGDYGYTF
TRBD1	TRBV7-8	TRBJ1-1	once	TGTGCCAGCAGCTCTAGGGGGCATGGTGTTGAAGCTTTCTTT	CASSSRGHGVEAFF
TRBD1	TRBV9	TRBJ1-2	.	TGTGCCAGCCGTGACACGGCAGGGGGCTTCTATGGCTACACCTTC	CASRDTAGGFYGYTF
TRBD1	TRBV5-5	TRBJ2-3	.	TGTGCCAGCAGCTCTGCCGGGACAGGGGTCGAGAATACGCAGTATTTT	CASSSAGTGVENTQYF
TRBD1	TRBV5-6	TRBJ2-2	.	TGTGCCAGCAGCTGGGGACAGCCAAACACCGGGGAGCTGTTTTTT	CASSWGQPNTGELFF
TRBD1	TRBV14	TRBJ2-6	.	TGTGTCAGCAGCCAAATGACCGGGACAGCCTCTGGGGCCAACGTCCTGACTTTC	CVSSQMTGTASGANVLTF
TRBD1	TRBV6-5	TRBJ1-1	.	TGTGCCAGCAGTCCGACAGGGGCGGTGAACACTGAAGCTTTCTTT	CASSPTGAVNTEAFF
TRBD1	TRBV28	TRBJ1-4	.	TGTGCCACTGACAGGGGAGATGAAAAACTGTTTTTT	CATDRGDEKLFF
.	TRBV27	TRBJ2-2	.	TGTGCCAGCGCTTCCGACACCTACACCGGGGAGCTGTTTTTT	CASASDTYTGELFF
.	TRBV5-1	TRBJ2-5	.	TGCGCCAGCAGCTTACAGGGTTCCCCTTCGGAGACCCAGTACTTC	CASSLQGSPSETQYF
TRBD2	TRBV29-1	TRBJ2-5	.	TGCAGCGTTTGGGAGGGAGAGACCCAGTACTTC	CSVWEGETQYF
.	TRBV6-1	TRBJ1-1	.	TGTGCCAGCAGCCGTGGAGGGTACACTGAAGCTTTCTTT	CASSRGGYTEAFF
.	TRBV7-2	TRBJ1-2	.	TGTGCCAGCAGCGCCGGCGGGTTAGACTATGGCTACACCTTC	CASSAGGLDYGYTF
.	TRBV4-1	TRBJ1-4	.	TGCGCCAGCAGCCACCTCACGGGCAGGGGACGGGAAAAACTGTTTTTT	CASSHLTGRGREKLFF
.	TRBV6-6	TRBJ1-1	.	TGTGCCAGCAGTTACGGAGACACTGAAGCTTTCTTT	CASSYGDTEAFF
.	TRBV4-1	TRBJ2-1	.	TGCGCCAGCAGCCAAGAAGAGCGACGGGGTGAGCAGTTCTTC	CASSQEERRGEQFF
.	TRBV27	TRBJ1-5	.	TGTGCCAGCAAAGGGGCCTCGGGTGAGCCCCAGCATTTT	CASKGASGEPQHF
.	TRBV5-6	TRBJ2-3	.	TGTGCCAGCAGCCTACCCGCGGCAGATACGCAGTATTTT	CASSLPAADTQYF
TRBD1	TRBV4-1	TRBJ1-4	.	TGCGCCAGCAGCCAAGCCCGGGACAGGTCTAATGAAAAACTGTTTTTT	CASSQARDRSNEKLFF
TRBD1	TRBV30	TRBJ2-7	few	TGTGCCTGGAGTAGGGGGCTGTACGAGCAGTACTTC	CAWSRGLYEQYF
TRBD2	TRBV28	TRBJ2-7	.	TGTGCCAGCAGTAGCGGGGGGTCCGACTACGAGCAGTACTTC	CASSSGGSDYEQYF
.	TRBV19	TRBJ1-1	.	TGTGCCAGTAGGGTAGTCGCGGCTAACACTGAAGCTTTCTTT	CASRVVAANTEAFF
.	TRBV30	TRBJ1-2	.	TGTGCCTGGAGTTGGGAGGGGAACTATGGCTACACCTTC	CAWSWEGNYGYTF
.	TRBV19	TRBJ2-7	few	TGTGCCAGTAGTACCGCAGGGTGGTACGAGCAGTACTTC	CASSTAGWYEQYF
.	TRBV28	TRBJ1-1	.	TGTGCCAGCAGGGGGGCTATTTTAATGAACACTGAAGCTTTCTTT	CASRGAILMNTEAFF
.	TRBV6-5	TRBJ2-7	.	TGTGCCAGCAGTCCAGTGGGGGAGGAAGAGCAGTACTTC	CASSPVGEEEQYF
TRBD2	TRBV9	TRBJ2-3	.	TGTGCCAGCAGCTTCGATGCGGTAGCGGGGGGGGGCACAGATACGCAGTATTTT	CASSFDAVAGGGTDTQYF
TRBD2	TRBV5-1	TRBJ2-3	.	TGCGCCAGCAGCTTGGCGCCTAGCGGGGGCCCCGGGGATACGCAGTATTTT	CASSLAPSGGPGDTQYF
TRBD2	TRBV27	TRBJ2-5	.	TGTGCCAGCAGTTTATCGGGACTAGCGGGGGTTCGAGAGACCCAGTACTTC	CASSLSGLAGVRETQYF
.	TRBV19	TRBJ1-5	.	TGTGCCAGTAGCCACCCCTCCGGCGGGGCTCCTAATCAGCCCCAGCATTTT	CASSHPSGGAPNQPQHF
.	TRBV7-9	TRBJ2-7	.	TGTGCCAGCGGTGGAGGGAGGCTTTACGAGCAGTACTTC	CASGGGRLYEQYF
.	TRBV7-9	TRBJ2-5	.	TGTGCCAGCAGCTTAGTGCCCGGAGTTCAAGAGACCCAGTACTTC	CASSLVPGVQETQYF
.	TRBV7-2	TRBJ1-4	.	TGTGCCAGCAGCTCTATGATGACAGGTGGACTGTTTTTT	CASSSMMTGGLFF
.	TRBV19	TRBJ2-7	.	TGTGCCAGCACCTCGGGTGAAACCTACGAGCAGTACTTC	CASTSGETYEQYF
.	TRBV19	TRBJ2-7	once	TGTGCCAGTAGTCGAACCTTGGACTGGCCCTACGAGCAGTACTTC	CASSRTLDWPYEQYF
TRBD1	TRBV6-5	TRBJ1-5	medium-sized	TGTGCCAGCAGCCCGACAGGGCCCAATCAGCCCCAGCATTTT	CASSPTGPNQPQHF
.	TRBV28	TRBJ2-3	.	TGTGCCAGCAGTCTTGGCACAGATACGCAGTATTTT	CASSLGTDTQYF
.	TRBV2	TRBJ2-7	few	TGTGCCAGCAGGCACAGGGTCACTTACGAGCAGTACTTC	CASRHRVTYEQYF